This is a list of T cell receptor beta chains from one sample in a study of PD-L1 blockade in urothelial cancer. Only in-frame clones appear in the TCRdb table, and some are missing; sequencing was by immunoSEQ multiplex PCR. The sample shows about 52,000 clones, approximately 77% of them seen only once. The specimen was PBMCs, collected around atezolizumab (anti-PD-L1) treatment. The receptor source for this set is a man aged 65-85 years with urothelial cancer. The CDR3 runs from the conserved cysteine through the conserved F or W. Fields, in order: V gene, J gene, clone size, D gene, CDR3 DNA, CDR3 protein. D genes are given only for firm matches. The size of a clone is reported for some rows only, either as once, few or many, or as a class for expanded clones.

TRBV7-3,TRBJ1-6,few,-,TGTGCCAGCAGCTTACACGGGGGTGATTCACCCCTCCACTTT,CASSLHGGDSPLHF
TRBV10-3,TRBJ2-3,few,TRBD2,TGTGCCATCATGAACGGGGGGGCCGGGGCAGATACGCAGTATTTT,CAIMNGGAGADTQYF
TRBV7-2,TRBJ1-6,-,-,TGTGCCAGCAGCTTAACAGGGATGAGCTCCTATAATTCACCCCTCCACTTT,CASSLTGMSSYNSPLHF
TRBV15,TRBJ1-5,few,TRBD1,TGTGCCACCAGCTCACTTGGGGTGACAGGGGGACATCAGCCCCAGCATTTT,CATSSLGVTGGHQPQHF
TRBV2,TRBJ1-5,once,TRBD1,TGTGCCAGCATAGGTAACAGGGGGGATCAGCCCCAGCATTTT,CASIGNRGDQPQHF
TRBV5-4,TRBJ2-7,-,TRBD2,TGTGCCAGCCGGACAGCGGGGGGTCCCTACGAGCAGTACTTC,CASRTAGGPYEQYF
TRBV14,TRBJ2-6,-,-,TGTGCCAGCAGCCAAGACGGTAGCGCGTCTGGGGCCAACGTCCTGACTTTC,CASSQDGSASGANVLTF
TRBV7-3,TRBJ2-2,-,-,TGTGCCAGCAGCTTAACGCGGGGTCAGGGTATCGGGGAGCTGTTTTTT,CASSLTRGQGIGELFF
TRBV19,TRBJ1-3,-,-,TGTGCCAGTAGTATCCCAGGAATCCCCGGAAACACCATATATTTT,CASSIPGIPGNTIYF
TRBV2,TRBJ1-5,-,-,TGTGCCAGCAGAGATAGCCGCAGGGATGGCAATCAGCCCCAGCATTTT,CASRDSRRDGNQPQHF
TRBV5-6,TRBJ1-3,-,-,TGTGCCAGCAGCGTGCTCGGGAGGGAAGGAAACACCATATATTTT,CASSVLGREGNTIYF
TRBV9,TRBJ1-3,-,TRBD1,TGTGCCAGCAGCCCGCAGGACAGGTCTGCTGGAAACACCATATATTTT,CASSPQDRSAGNTIYF
TRBV7-8,TRBJ2-5,-,TRBD2,TGTGCCAGCAGCCCACGGACTAGCGGGATGGTAGAGACCCAGTACTTC,CASSPRTSGMVETQYF
TRBV4-2,TRBJ2-3,-,-,TGTGCCAGCAGCCAAGATCGGAGAATCACAGATACGCAGTATTTT,CASSQDRRITDTQYF
TRBV6-5,TRBJ2-5,few,-,TGTGCCAGCAGTTACTCCCGCGGCAAAGAGACCCAGTACTTC,CASSYSRGKETQYF
TRBV4-2,TRBJ2-1,-,-,TGTGCCAGCAGCCGAAGGTCAGGCAATGAGCAGTTCTTC,CASSRRSGNEQFF
TRBV7-2,TRBJ2-5,-,TRBD2,TGTGCCAGCAGCTTTACTAGCGGACTCCAAGAGACCCAGTACTTC,CASSFTSGLQETQYF
TRBV30,TRBJ1-1,few,-,TGTGCCTGGTACTCGACAGGGAACACTGAAGCTTTCTTT,CAWYSTGNTEAFF
TRBV19,TRBJ2-1,-,TRBD2,TGTGCCAGTGGTGGACTAGCGGGAGGGCGCAATGAGCAGTTCTTC,CASGGLAGGRNEQFF
TRBV6-1,TRBJ1-1,-,-,TGTGCCAGCAGTGAACCGGGGGGATTGAACACTGAAGCTTTCTTT,CASSEPGGLNTEAFF
TRBV10-3,TRBJ2-1,-,TRBD1,TGTGCCATCAGTGCCGACAGGGCCTCCTACAATGAGCAGTTCTTC,CAISADRASYNEQFF
TRBV7-6,TRBJ2-1,-,TRBD1,TGTGCCAGCAGCCTTCGGACAGGGGAGCAGTTCTTC,CASSLRTGEQFF
TRBV19,TRBJ2-7,-,TRBD1,TGTGCCAGTAGTCTAGGGACAGGGGTCTACGAGCAGTACTTC,CASSLGTGVYEQYF
TRBV7-2,TRBJ1-1,-,-,TGTGCCAGCAGCGTGAACAGGGTGGCATCTGAAGCTTTCTTT,CASSVNRVASEAFF
TRBV4-3,TRBJ2-7,-,-,TGCGCCAGCAGCCCCGAGGCTAGCTTGGAGCAGTACTTC,CASSPEASLEQYF
TRBV30,TRBJ2-1,-,-,TGTGCCTGGAGTGTACGGACTAGGGGGAACTACAATGAGCAGTTCTTC,CAWSVRTRGNYNEQFF
TRBV11-3,TRBJ2-1,-,TRBD2,TGTGCCAGCAGCTTAGGCGGGAGTGGGTCCTACAATGAGCAGTTCTTC,CASSLGGSGSYNEQFF
TRBV5-1,TRBJ2-2,-,TRBD2,TGCGCCAGCAGCTTGGGCGGGGGAGGCTCCGGGGAGCTGTTTTTT,CASSLGGGGSGELFF
TRBV29-1,TRBJ2-1,-,-,TGCAGCGTTGAAGATCGGTGGGCCCCCAATGAGCAGTTCTTC,CSVEDRWAPNEQFF
TRBV7-8,TRBJ2-7,-,-,TGTGCCAGCAGCTCCCGGGTAGCGGTAGCCTACGAGCAGTACTTC,CASSSRVAVAYEQYF
TRBV7-7,TRBJ2-3,-,TRBD1,TGTGCCAGCAGCCACGGACAGGGCGGCACAGATACGCAGTATTTT,CASSHGQGGTDTQYF
TRBV27,TRBJ1-1,-,-,TGTGCCAGCATCCCCGGGGGGAGCAACACTGAAGCTTTCTTT,CASIPGGSNTEAFF
TRBV9,TRBJ1-4,-,-,TGTGCCAGCAGCTGGGGACAACTTAATGAAAAACTGTTTTTT,CASSWGQLNEKLFF
TRBV27,TRBJ1-1,few,-,TGTGCCAGCAGTTATAGGGGGACGAACACTGAAGCTTTCTTT,CASSYRGTNTEAFF
TRBV10-3,TRBJ2-2,-,TRBD1,TGTGCCATCAGTCTAGGACAGGGTTACACCGGGGAGCTGTTTTTT,CAISLGQGYTGELFF
TRBV18,TRBJ1-3,-,-,TGTGCCAGCTCACCTCCGCCGACAGTACGCGGAAACACCATATATTTT,CASSPPPTVRGNTIYF
TRBV5-1,TRBJ2-2,-,-,TGCGCCAGCAGCTTGTTAGACGAGGTCACCGGGGAGCTGTTTTTT,CASSLLDEVTGELFF